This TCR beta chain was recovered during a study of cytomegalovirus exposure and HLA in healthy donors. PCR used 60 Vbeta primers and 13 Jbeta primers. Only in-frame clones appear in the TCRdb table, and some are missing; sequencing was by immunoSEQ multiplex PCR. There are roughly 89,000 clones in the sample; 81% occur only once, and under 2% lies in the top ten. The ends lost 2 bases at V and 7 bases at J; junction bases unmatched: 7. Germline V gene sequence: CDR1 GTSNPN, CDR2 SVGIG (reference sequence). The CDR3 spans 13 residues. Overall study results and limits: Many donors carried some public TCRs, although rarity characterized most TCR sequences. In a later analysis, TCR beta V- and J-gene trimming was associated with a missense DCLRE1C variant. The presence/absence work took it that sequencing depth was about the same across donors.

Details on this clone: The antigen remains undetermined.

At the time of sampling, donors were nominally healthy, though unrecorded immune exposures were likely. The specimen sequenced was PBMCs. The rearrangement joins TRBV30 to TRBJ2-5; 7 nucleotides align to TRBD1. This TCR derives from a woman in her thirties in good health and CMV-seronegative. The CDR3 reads CAWSIGQAGTQYF. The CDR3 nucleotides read TGTGCCTGGAGTATCGGACAGGCAGGGACCCAGTACTTC.